The 7 T cell receptor beta chains reported below all come from one sample, sequenced in a study of blood T cell repertoires in COVID-19 (dated by TCRdb to 2018 to 2021). The library was generated by the immunoSEQ multiplex PCR assay. In TCRdb, the immuneACCESS table is reduced to in-frame sequences with V and J assigned. These tables do not hold every clone; where another copy was compared, an unresolved V gene accounts for under half, and the others remain unexplained. The sample has roughly 140,000 clones on record, 80% to 90% of them singletons. The biggest ten clones account for about 16% of the sample. Input material: peripheral blood. These receptors were taken from a woman in her thirties or forties with acute or convalescent COVID-19.

The chain recombines TRBV5-4 with TRBJ2-2, with 9 bases aligning to TRBD2. V lost 0 bases to trimming and J lost 6 bases; unmatched junction nucleotides: 6. The CDR3 runs 16 residues. Germline loops: CDR1 SGHNT, CDR2 YYREEE (reference sequence). CDR3 in DNA: TGTGCCAGCAGCTTGGGTGCTAGCGGGATCGCCGGGGAGCTGTTTTTT. The encoded protein is CASSLGASGIAGELFF.

This clone was seen just once. The CDR3 sequence: CASSGTGRHEQFF. In nucleotides, the CDR3 is TGTGCCAGCAGCGGGACAGGGAGGCATGAGCAGTTCTTC. The chain employs TRBV11-1 and TRBJ2-1; 9 nucleotides agree with TRBD1. The length of the CDR3 is 13 residues. Germline CDR1 SGHAT, CDR2 FQDESV (reference sequence). Trimming removed 5 bases from V and 8 bases from J; junction bases left unmatched: 4.

V gene TRBV3-1 (or the pseudogene TRBV3-2) combines with J gene TRBJ1-1, with D tentatively TRBD1 (5 bases). The germline V gene encodes CDR1 LGHDT and CDR2 YNNKEL (reference sequence). The CDR3 has 13 residues. Trimming removed 2 bases at V and 3 bases at J, with 7 bases between. CDR3 amino acids: CASSQQGYTEAFF. The CDR3 DNA is TGTGCCAGCAGCCAACAGGGTTACACTGAAGCTTTCTTT.

This chain links TRBV5-1 with TRBJ2-2, with D perhaps TRBD1 (6 bases). The CDR3 contains 17 residues. The V end was cut by 7 bases, the J end by 2 bases, with 21 bases between. Germline CDR1 SGHRS, CDR2 YFSETQ. The CDR3 is CASRLGNMDRNTGELFF. CDR3 coding DNA: TGCGCCAGCCGTTTAGGGAATATGGACAGAAACACCGGGGAGCTGTTTTTT.

This rearrangement joins TRBV24-1 to TRBJ2-6, with no clear D. The CDR3 runs to 18 residues. Deletions cut 1 base from V and 0 bases from J, with 12 bases between. Germline loops: CDR1 KGHDR, CDR2 SFDVKD. The CDR3 spells CATSDFRPRGSGANVLTF. The CDR3, as DNA: TGTGCCACCAGTGATTTTAGGCCCCGAGGCTCTGGGGCCAACGTCCTGACTTTC.

This chain connects TRBV30 to TRBJ2-7; D uncertain. V was cut by 0 bases and J by 4 bases, with 7 bases left in between. The CDR3 covers 12 residues. Germline V gene lookup returns CDR1 GTSNPN and CDR2 SVGIG (reference sequence). CDR3: CAWSVQIYEQYF. CDR3 DNA: TGTGCCTGGAGTGTACAAATTTACGAGCAGTACTTC.

The sample holds one count of this clone. This rearrangement joins TRBV29-1 to TRBJ2-7; 8 nucleotides match TRBD1. Unmatched junction bases numbered 6, after V lost 7 bases and J lost 1 base. Germline V gene sequence: CDR1 SQVTM, CDR2 ANQGSEA. The CDR3 is 13 residues long. CDR3 protein: CSGMTGESYEQYF. The CDR3 nucleotides read TGCAGCGGAATGACAGGGGAATCCTACGAGCAGTACTTC.